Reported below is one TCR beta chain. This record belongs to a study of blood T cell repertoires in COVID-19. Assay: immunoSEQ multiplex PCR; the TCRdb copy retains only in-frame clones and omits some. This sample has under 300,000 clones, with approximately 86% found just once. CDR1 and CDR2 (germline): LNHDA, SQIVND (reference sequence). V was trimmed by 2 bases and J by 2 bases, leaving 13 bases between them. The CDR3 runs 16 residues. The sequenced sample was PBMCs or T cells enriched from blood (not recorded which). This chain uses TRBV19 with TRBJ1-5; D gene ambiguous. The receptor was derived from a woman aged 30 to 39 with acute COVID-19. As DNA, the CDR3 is TGTGCCAGTAGTATATCGGGGAGACGCGGCAATCAGCCCCAGCATTTT. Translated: CASSISGRRGNQPQHF.